The rows below give T cell receptor beta chains drawn from one sample of a study of T cells in Graves' hyperthyroidism and ophthalmopathy. TCRdb re-called the multiplex PCR reads through MiXCR, storing one row per CDR3 protein. The sample has 600,000 to 750,000 distinct CDR3 sequences; approximately 15% are singletons. Sequencing was carried out using blood. The receptors derive from a man aged 50-59 years with Graves' hyperthyroidism. Each CDR3 is given with its conserved first and last residue. A D gene is named only where the DNA matches it firmly. Size is omitted from some rows. Given values are once, few, many or a class for expanded clones.

V,size,D,J,CDR3,DNA
TRBV20-1,-,TRBD1,TRBJ2-3,CSARDREVTDTQYF,TGCAGTGCTAGGGACAGGGAAGTCACAGATACGCAGTATTTT
TRBV6-1,many,TRBD1,TRBJ2-3,CASSFRSRQGLKDTQYF,TGTGCCAGCAGTTTTAGATCGAGACAGGGCCTCAAAGATACGCAGTATTTT
TRBV9,few,-,TRBJ1-2,CASSMTAALGGYTF,TGTGCCAGCAGCATGACAGCCGCCCTGGGTGGCTACACCTTC
TRBV18,-,-,TRBJ1-5,CASSPNEAEGNQPQHF,TGTGCCAGCTCACCAAATGAAGCAGAGGGCAATCAGCCCCAGCATTTT
TRBV6-2/TRBV6-3,-,-,TRBJ1-1,CASTSRGKGKAFF,TGTGCCAGCACCTCCCGGGGCAAGGGTAAAGCTTTCTTT
TRBV5-1,-,-,TRBJ1-1,CASSTGQLNTEALF,TGCGCCAGCAGCACCGGACAATTGAACACTGAAGCTTTGTTT
TRBV18,many,-,TRBJ1-5,CASSPRGGLGNQPQHF,TGTGCCAGCTCTCCAAGGGGGGGCTTAGGCAATCAGCCCCAGCATTTT
TRBV6-1,-,-,TRBJ1-1,CASSYGGLSAEAFF,TGTGCCAGCAGTTATGGGGGGTTATCAGCTGAAGCTTTCTTT
TRBV7-3,many,TRBD2,TRBJ2-5,CASSFTGGSRETQYF,TGTGCCAGCAGCTTCACGGGCGGGAGTAGGGAGACCCAGTACTTC
TRBV5-1,few,TRBD1,TRBJ1-5,CASSTGFTDQPQHF,TGCGCCAGCTCGACAGGGTTTACGGATCAGCCCCAGCATTTT
TRBV19,-,-,TRBJ2-1,CASTSETASSYNEQFF,TGTGCCAGTACCTCTGAAACAGCCAGCTCCTACAATGAGCAGTTCTTC
TRBV11-1,many,-,TRBJ2-1,CASSLDPATHNEQFF,TGTGCCAGCAGCTTAGACCCGGCAACCCACAATGAGCAGTTCTTC
TRBV20-1,-,-,TRBJ2-7,CSARPLQGSPYEQYF,TGCAGTGCTAGGCCCCTACAGGGTAGCCCCTACGAGCAGTACTTC
TRBV20-1,-,-,TRBJ2-5,CSARVGETQYF,TGCAGTGCTAGAGTGGGAGAGACCCAGTACTTC
TRBV7-8,many,-,TRBJ1-1,CASSFEQGAEAFF,TGTGCCAGCAGTTTCGAGCAGGGTGCTGAAGCTTTCTTT
TRBV12-3/TRBV12-4,many,-,TRBJ1-2,CASSLGLRDLIYGYTF,TGTGCCAGCAGTTTGGGTCTCCGGGACTTAATCTATGGCTACACCTTC
TRBV19,many,-,TRBJ1-4,CASSAAGLGEKLFF,TGTGCCAGTAGTGCGGCGGGATTGGGAGAAAAACTGTTTTTT
TRBV29-1,few,TRBD1,TRBJ1-2,CSGRGQGGGYTF,TGCAGCGGGAGGGGACAGGGTGGGGGCTACACCTTC
TRBV25-1,few,-,TRBJ1-1,CASSVLYDTEAFF,TGTGCCAGCAGTGTACTTTACGACACTGAAGCTTTCTTT
TRBV20-1,few,-,TRBJ1-6,CSARDVGLTGGFVAPLHF,TGCAGTGCTAGAGATGTTGGCCTAACAGGCGGATTCGTGGCACCCCTCCACTTT
TRBV6-1,many,TRBD1,TRBJ1-1,CASSARQGSNTEAFF,TGTGCCAGCAGTGCCCGACAGGGATCAAACACTGAAGCTTTCTTT
TRBV28,many,TRBD1,TRBJ2-7,CASSPSGQGSEQYF,TGTGCCAGCAGTCCGTCCGGACAGGGATCCGAGCAGTACTTC
TRBV28,many,-,TRBJ1-2,CASSLMARGYTF,TGTGCCAGCAGTTTAATGGCGCGGGGCTACACCTTC
TRBV10-2,many,-,TRBJ1-5,CATKGDPTPNQPQHF,TGCGCCACCAAGGGCGATCCTACGCCCAATCAGCCCCAGCATTTT
TRBV7-6,-,TRBD2,TRBJ2-1,CASQLAGGFDEQFF,TGTGCCAGCCAACTAGCGGGAGGTTTCGATGAGCAGTTCTTC
TRBV30,-,TRBD1,TRBJ1-5,CAWSSTGGRNQPQHF,TGTGCCTGGAGTTCGACAGGGGGGAGAAATCAGCCCCAGCATTTT
TRBV28,many,-,TRBJ2-7,CASSLPTSYEQYF,TGTGCCAGCAGCCTCCCCACCTCCTACGAGCAGTACTTC
TRBV20-1,many,TRBD1,TRBJ1-1,CSAGRLDRERVNTEAFF,TGCAGTGCTGGGAGACTTGACAGGGAAAGGGTGAACACTGAAGCTTTCTTT
TRBV6-4,-,TRBD2,TRBJ2-1,CASSEADSGTNEQFF,TGTGCCAGCAGTGAAGCGGATAGCGGGACCAATGAGCAGTTCTTC
TRBV11-2,many,TRBD2,TRBJ2-1,CASSTLSGTSPYNEQFF,TGTGCCAGCAGCACTCTCTCCGGGACTAGCCCATACAATGAGCAGTTCTTC
TRBV28,many,-,TRBJ1-5,CASHMMNQPQHF,TGTGCCAGTCATATGATGAATCAGCCCCAGCATTTT
TRBV12-3/TRBV12-4,-,TRBD1,TRBJ1-3,CTSSPKPGTGFSGNTIYF,TGTACCAGTTCACCCAAGCCGGGGACAGGGTTCTCTGGAAACACCATATATTTT
TRBV28,many,-,TRBJ2-1,CASNDRGNEQFF,TGTGCCAGCAATGACCGGGGTAATGAGCAGTTCTTC
TRBV5-1,-,-,TRBJ2-1,CASSVPGPEQFF,TGCGCCAGCAGCGTCCCGGGCCCCGAGCAGTTCTTC
TRBV19,few,TRBD2,TRBJ2-1,CASSPLGRTSSYNEQFF,TGTGCCAGTAGTCCCCTTGGTAGGACTAGCAGCTACAATGAGCAGTTCTTC
TRBV2,few,-,TRBJ2-6,CASSERRSGANVLTF,TGTGCCAGCAGTGAAAGGCGGTCTGGGGCCAACGTCCTGACTTTC
TRBV7-3,-,-,TRBJ1-1,CAGSLARGNTEAFF,TGTGCCGGCAGCTTAGCCCGGGGGAACACTGAAGCTTTCTTT
TRBV3-1,many,-,TRBJ1-1,CASTFGPNTEAFF,TGTGCCAGCACCTTTGGACCCAACACTGAAGCTTTCTTT
TRBV11-3,many,-,TRBJ2-2,CASRLRGNTGELFF,TGTGCCAGCAGGCTACGGGGGAACACCGGGGAGCTGTTTTTT
TRBV29-1,many,-,TRBJ1-2,CSVEATTGHYGYTF,TGCAGCGTTGAGGCCACTACAGGTCACTATGGCTACACCTTC
TRBV29-1,few,-,TRBJ1-4,CSVGENFNEKLFF,TGCAGCGTTGGGGAGAATTTTAATGAAAAACTGTTTTTT
TRBV11-2,many,-,TRBJ2-3,CASSPSSGMGTDTQYF,TGTGCCAGCAGCCCCTCCTCCGGGATGGGCACAGATACGCAGTATTTT